These 20 T cell receptor beta chains share one sample of origin, sequenced in a study of blood T cell repertoires in COVID-19. Assay: immunoSEQ multiplex PCR; the TCRdb copy retains only in-frame clones and omits some. The sample lists 63,000 or so clones; roughly 91% were seen once. The material sequenced was peripheral blood. All receptors derive from a man aged 60 to 69 with acute or convalescent COVID-19.

This chain uses TRBV7-9 with TRBJ2-2; no clear D gene. The CDR3 contains 13 residues. The germline V gene encodes CDR1 SEHNR and CDR2 FQNEAQ (reference sequence). The germline V and J ends were trimmed by 5 bases and 2 bases, with 6 bases remaining between them. The DNA for the CDR3 is TGTGCCAGCAGCCCTCTCAACACCGGGGAGCTGTTTTTT. This gives the protein CASSPLNTGELFF.

This clone was seen a single time. The chain has TRBV19 and TRBJ2-7, with D perhaps matching TRBD1 (6 bases). Trimming stripped 7 bases from V and 0 bases from J, with 10 bases between. The germline gives CDR1 LNHDA, CDR2 SQIVND (reference sequence). The CDR3 consists of 13 residues. The CDR3 DNA is TGTGCCAGTAATGGGGGCGCCTCCTACGAGCAGTACTTC. This codes for CASNGGASYEQYF. Together with reference TRBV19 and TRBJ2-7, the CDR3 gives the full variable domain: DGGITQSPKYLFRKEGQNVTLSCEQNLNHDAMYWYRQDPGQGLRLIYYSQIVNDFQKGDIAEGYSVSREKKESFPLTVTSAQKNPTAFYLCASNGGASYEQYFGPGTRLTVT.

The V call is TRBV5-1, the J call TRBJ1-3; a weak D match, TRBD1 (5 bases). The CDR3 runs 17 residues. Trimming cost V 4 bases and J 1 base, with 18 bases left between them. Germline values: CDR1 SGHRS, CDR2 YFSETQ. CDR3 sequence: CASSAARGEFSGNTIYF. In nucleotides, the CDR3 is TGCGCCAGCAGCGCCGCCCGGGGGGAGTTTTCTGGAAACACCATATATTTT.

J is TRBJ1-2 and V is TRBV21-1; TRBD1, the table's D call, lacks a check against the DNA. TRBV21-1 is recorded as a pseudogene. The CDR3 is 12 residues long. The CDR3 sequence is CASSIGQGAYTF. The CDR3 DNA reads as TGTGCCAGCAGCATCGGACAGGGAGCGTACACCTTC.

CDR3 amino acids: CATSDKGQGRLDGYTF. CDR3 nucleotide sequence: TGTGCCACCAGTGATAAGGGACAGGGGAGGTTGGATGGCTACACCTTC. The chain recombines TRBV24-1 with TRBJ1-2, with TRBD1 identical over 10 bases. CDR1 is KGHDR, CDR2 SFDVKD, per germline. The CDR3 has 16 amino acids. V lost 3 bases and J lost 6; bases outside the gene matches: 9.

The rearrangement joins TRBV7-9 to TRBJ2-3; 8 positions match TRBD2. V shed 5 bases, J shed 4 bases, and the junction held 11 bases outside the gene matches. Germline CDR1 and CDR2: SEHNR and FQNEAQ (reference sequence). This CDR3 contains 16 residues. The CDR3 is CASSVTPGRGADTQYF. Written as DNA, the CDR3 is TGTGCCAGCAGCGTAACACCTGGGCGGGGGGCAGATACGCAGTATTTT. Combining the CDR3 with reference TRBV7-9 and TRBJ2-3 gives the whole variable domain DTGVSQNPRHKITKRGQNVTFRCDPISEHNRLYWYRQTLGQGPEFLTYFQNEAQLEKSRLLSDRFSAERPKGSFSTLEIQRTEQGDSAMYLCASSVTPGRGADTQYFGPGTRLTVL.

In this sample, this clone turned up a few times. The CDR3 sequence is CSVESQNYGYTF. The CDR3 region has the DNA TGCAGCGTTGAATCTCAGAACTATGGCTACACCTTC. J is TRBJ1-2 and V is TRBV29-1; no definite D call. The germline gives CDR1 SQVTM, CDR2 ANQGSEA. This CDR3 spans 12 amino acids. The germline V and J ends were trimmed by 2 bases and 2 bases, with 6 bases remaining between them.

The rearrangement joins TRBV5-4 to TRBJ1-2; no reliable D call. Germline V gives CDR1 SGHNT, CDR2 YYREEE (reference sequence). Deletions cut 4 bases from V and 3 bases from J, with 10 bases between. This CDR3 comprises 13 residues. CDR3 protein: CASSQTADYGYTF. CDR3 in DNA: TGTGCCAGCAGCCAGACTGCTGACTATGGCTACACCTTC. Drawing the rest from reference TRBV5-4 and TRBJ1-2, the complete variable domain is ETGVTQSPTHLIKTRGQQVTLRCSSQSGHNTVSWYQQALGQGPQFIFQYYREEENGRGNFPPRFSGLQFPNYSSELNVNALELDDSALYLCASSQTADYGYTFGSGTRLTVV.

This clone was seen a handful of times. The chain employs TRBV27 and TRBJ2-3, with TRBD2 matching 13 bases. This CDR3 region has 16 residues. Looked up from germline, CDR1 is MNHEY and CDR2 is SMNVEV (reference sequence). With V trimmed by 5 bases and J by 11 bases, 13 bases remained unmatched. This chain's CDR3 is CASSAPGTSGVGVQYF. The CDR3 nucleotides are TGTGCCAGCAGTGCACCCGGGACTAGCGGGGTAGGAGTGCAGTATTTT.

J is TRBJ1-1 and V is TRBV15; 7 nucleotides match TRBD1. The CDR3 runs 13 residues. Losses at the gene ends were 5 bases for V and 7 bases for J; bases not matched to a gene: 7. From germline, CDR1 is LNHNV and CDR2 YYDKDF (reference sequence). The CDR3, as DNA: TGTGCCACCAGCCGGACAGGAGGTAATGAAGCTTTCTTT. Encoded protein: CATSRTGGNEAFF.

CDR3: CASSSGQGERSGYTF. The CDR3 DNA reads as TGTGCCAGCAGTTCCGGACAGGGGGAACGCAGTGGCTACACCTTC. V usage is TRBV27 and J usage is TRBJ1-2; the match to TRBD1 covers 10 bases. After removal of 4 bases from V and 7 bases from J, the junction contained 9 bases not matched to a gene. The CDR3 totals 15 residues. The V gene's germline CDR1 is MNHEY and CDR2 SMNVEV (reference sequence).

In this sample, this clone turned up a few times. The chain couples TRBV10-1 to TRBJ2-1; TRBD2 matches at 7 bases. The CDR3 loop spans 14 amino acids. V was clipped by 2 bases and J by 8 bases; unmatched bases: 6. Germline-derived CDR1 and CDR2 are WNHNN and SYGVQD (reference sequence). This chain's CDR3 is CASSEGLGGYEQFF. In DNA, the CDR3 is TGCGCCAGCAGTGAGGGTCTGGGGGGGTATGAGCAGTTCTTC.

The rearrangement uses TRBV6-5 and TRBJ2-1; 9 bases agree with TRBD1. Germline V lookup: CDR1 MNHEY, CDR2 SVGAGI. J gave up 7 bases and V 2 bases, and 9 bases lay outside the gene matches. The length of the CDR3 is 16 residues. Here the CDR3 reads CASSYIGQGFKNEQFF. DNA of the CDR3: TGTGCCAGCAGTTACATAGGACAGGGGTTTAAAAATGAGCAGTTCTTC.

This clone was detected only once. The chain links TRBV6-5 to TRBJ1-5; 7 bases fit TRBD1. CDR1 and CDR2 from the germline V gene are MNHEY and SVGAGI. Trimming took 5 bases from V and 5 from J; bases not matched to a gene: 6. This CDR3 has 14 residues. The CDR3 is CASSLTGSHQPQHF. The DNA for the CDR3 is TGTGCCAGCAGTCTGACAGGGAGTCATCAGCCCCAGCATTTT.

The rearrangement joins TRBV9 to TRBJ2-2, with unresolved D. Germline CDR1 is SGDLS and CDR2 is YYNGEE. Trimming stripped 2 bases from V and 6 bases from J, with 8 bases between. The CDR3 sequence is 13 residues long. The CDR3: CASSVDSSGELFF. CDR3 in DNA: TGTGCCAGCAGCGTCGATAGTTCCGGGGAGCTGTTTTTT.

The rearrangement joins TRBV5-6 to TRBJ2-7; weak D call: TRBD1 (5 bases). CDR1 and CDR2 (germline): SGHDT, YYEEEE. The CDR3 loop spans 13 amino acids. Trimming pared 3 bases from V and 3 bases from J, leaving 10 bases between. The CDR3 coding sequence is TGTGCCAGCAGCTCCAGGGATAGCTACGAGCAGTACTTC. Translated, it gives CASSSRDSYEQYF.

For this clone: Sequence at one end of the junction differs from germline and may be a read error. CDR3 loop: CASSLEGSGRSF. The CDR3, as DNA: TGTGCCAGCAGCTTAGAAGGTAGCGGGCGCTCCTTT. The chain employs TRBV7-9 and TRBJ2-3, with 7 bases aligning to TRBD2. In germline, CDR1 is SEHNR, CDR2 FQNEAQ (reference sequence). The CDR3 runs to 12 residues.

The V and J genes are TRBV29-1 and TRBJ1-1; D perhaps matches TRBD1 (5 bases). Trimming shortened V by 3 bases and J by 1 base, and 12 bases separated the two germline ends. CDR1 and CDR2 (germline): SQVTM, ANQGSEA. CDR3 size: 14 residues. CDR3 sequence: CSVEGRQGNTEAFF. The CDR3 coding sequence is TGCAGCGTTGAGGGGCGGCAGGGGAACACTGAAGCTTTCTTT.

The chain is built from TRBV27 and TRBJ1-2; 10 nucleotides align to TRBD1. From germline, CDR1 is MNHEY and CDR2 SMNVEV (reference sequence). The CDR3 totals 15 residues. Losses at the gene ends were 4 bases for V and 8 bases for J; bases not matched to a gene: 10. The CDR3, as DNA: TGTGCCAGCAGTTCCCGGGACAGGGGACCGCCAGGCTACACCTTC. Translated, it gives CASSSRDRGPPGYTF.

V and J are TRBV5-6 and TRBJ1-1, with D maybe TRBD1 (5 bases). In germline, CDR1 is SGHDT, CDR2 YYEEEE. V lost 4 bases, J lost 3 bases, and 22 bases lay in between. The CDR3 consists of 17 residues. CDR3 bases: TGTGCCAGCAGCGCTGTACTGAAGGCCAGGGAAGACACTGAAGCTTTCTTT. The encoded protein is CASSAVLKAREDTEAFF.